A selection of T cell receptor beta chains follows, all from one sample in a study of T cell responses to AZD1222 COVID-19 vaccine. Clones were sequenced by immunoSEQ multiplex PCR, and TCRdb holds only the in-frame ones, with some missing. The sample has about 97,000 clones; roughly 88% are singletons. The sequencing here drew on peripheral blood, taken on day 0 of AZD1222 vaccination. The receptor source for this set is an adult in good health. Both conserved end residues are part of each CDR3. The order of the fields is CDR3 DNA, CDR3 protein, D gene, clone size, V gene, J gene. The D gene is left open where the match is weak. Size tells how often a clone was seen (once, few, many) or the class of an expanded clone, and some rows leave it out.

TGTGCCAGTAGTATAAATTCGGGAGGCGGGGAGCTGTTTTTT	CASSINSGGGELFF	TRBD2	NA	TRBV19	TRBJ2-2
TGTGCCAGCAGCTTCCGGGACTCGCGGGAGACCCAGTACTTC	CASSFRDSRETQYF	NA	NA	TRBV13	TRBJ2-5
TGTGCCAGCAGTGAAGCGCGGCAGGGGAACTATGGCTACACCTTC	CASSEARQGNYGYTF	NA	NA	TRBV6-1	TRBJ1-2
TGTGCCAGCAGTGGGACTAGCGGGGGGATCTTGCTAAATGAGCAGTTCTTC	CASSGTSGGILLNEQFF	TRBD2	NA	TRBV2	TRBJ2-1
TGTGCCAGCAGCCAGTCCCGCTCGACTGAAGCTTTCTTT	CASSQSRSTEAFF	NA	once	TRBV14	TRBJ1-1
TGTGCCAGCAGCAAAGAAGTTTTAGAGCAGGGACAGGGGTGGAATCAGCCCCAGCATTTT	CASSKEVLEQGQGWNQPQHF	NA	few	TRBV21-1	TRBJ1-5
TGTGCCAGCAGTTTTCCGGGACATCTCTCTGGAAACACCATATATTTT	CASSFPGHLSGNTIYF	NA	few	TRBV2	TRBJ1-3
TGTGCCTGGACCCAACCAGGGGGGGCTGGAGGCTACACCTTC	CAWTQPGGAGGYTF	TRBD1	NA	TRBV30	TRBJ1-2
TGCGCCAGCAGCCAAGAGGGGGGGAGCTACACCTTC	CASSQEGGSYTF	NA	NA	TRBV4-3	TRBJ1-2
TGTGCCAGCACCCTAGGGGGGGACGCCACTGAAGCTTTCTTT	CASTLGGDATEAFF	NA	NA	TRBV7-9	TRBJ1-1
TGTGCCAGCAGTTCCCCCTTACAAGGAGGGGGGAACACTGAAGCTTTCTTT	CASSSPLQGGGNTEAFF	NA	NA	TRBV28	TRBJ1-1
TGTGCCAGCAGCCCCATCGGCGGGGGGCCGGTAGATACGCAGTATTTT	CASSPIGGGPVDTQYF	TRBD2	NA	TRBV7-2	TRBJ2-3
TGTGCCAGTAGTAATAAACAGGGGGTGACCCTCTACGAGCAGTACTTC	CASSNKQGVTLYEQYF	TRBD1	NA	TRBV19	TRBJ2-7
TGTGCCAGCAGCTTACAGGGGGGGAACTATGGCTACACCTTC	CASSLQGGNYGYTF	TRBD1	NA	TRBV7-2	TRBJ1-2
TGTGCCTGGTTAGTGGGAAGCGGGGGGGCCAACGAGCAGTACTTC	CAWLVGSGGANEQYF	TRBD2	NA	TRBV30	TRBJ2-7
TGTGCCAGCAGCGGGCACCTGGGGCAGACCAGGGACTATGGCTACACCTTC	CASSGHLGQTRDYGYTF	NA	NA	TRBV7-9	TRBJ1-2
TGTGCCAGCAGTGAAGGGCAGGGGGCCTACGAGCAGTACTTC	CASSEGQGAYEQYF	TRBD1	once	TRBV6-1	TRBJ2-7
TGTGCCAGCAGCTCACAAAATAATTCACCCCTCCACTTT	CASSSQNNSPLHF	NA	NA	TRBV2	TRBJ1-6
TGTGCCAGCACCAAAGCGGGAAGTTTACATGAGCAGTTCTTC	CASTKAGSLHEQFF	TRBD2	NA	TRBV6-5	TRBJ2-1
TGTGCCAGCAGCCGCGTCCTGGGCACTGAAGCTTTCTTT	CASSRVLGTEAFF	NA	NA	TRBV5-5	TRBJ1-1
TGTGCCAGCAGTCCCCAGGGCAATACTGAAGCTTTCTTT	CASSPQGNTEAFF	NA	NA	TRBV2	TRBJ1-1
TGTGCCAGTAAACACAGGGGGCTCGACTATGGCTACACCTTC	CASKHRGLDYGYTF	TRBD1	NA	TRBV19	TRBJ1-2
TGTGCCAGCAGCTTGGTCCCCGGGGCAACTAATGAAAAACTGTTTTTT	CASSLVPGATNEKLFF	NA	NA	TRBV5-5	TRBJ1-4
TGTGCCAGTAGTACCTCCTTAAACAGACGGTCGATGAACACTGAAGCTTTCTTT	CASSTSLNRRSMNTEAFF	NA	NA	TRBV19	TRBJ1-1
TGCAGCGCTATGGACAGGTCGAACACTGAAGCTTTCTTT	CSAMDRSNTEAFF	TRBD1	NA	TRBV29-1	TRBJ1-1
TGTGCCAGCAGCTTCGCAGAGATCTACGAGCAGTACTTC	CASSFAEIYEQYF	NA	NA	TRBV11-2	TRBJ2-7
TGCGCCAGCAGCCTTTTCTATTCGGGGGCGAACACTGAAGCTTTCTTT	CASSLFYSGANTEAFF	NA	many	TRBV4-1	TRBJ1-1
TGTGCCAGCAGCATGGGGGGAAGGGGCACTGAAGCTTTCTTT	CASSMGGRGTEAFF	NA	NA	TRBV11-2	TRBJ1-1
TGCGCCAGCAGCCAATTGTTGAACACTGAAGCTTTCTTT	CASSQLLNTEAFF	NA	NA	TRBV4-1	TRBJ1-1
TGTGCCAGCAGCTTAGCGCTCGAGGGCTACACCTTC	CASSLALEGYTF	NA	once	TRBV7-9	TRBJ1-2
TGTGCCAGTACCATCAACTCTGGGGCCAACGTCCTGACTTTC	CASTINSGANVLTF	NA	NA	TRBV19	TRBJ2-6
TGTGCCAGCAGCCCCTCCCGGGCGAGCGGAAACACCATATATTTT	CASSPSRASGNTIYF	NA	NA	TRBV7-9	TRBJ1-3
TGTGCCAGCAGCCAAACCGACAGGGCAACTAATGAAAAACTGTTTTTT	CASSQTDRATNEKLFF	TRBD1	NA	TRBV4-2	TRBJ1-4
TGTGCCAGCGGGAGGGGGTCCTCTGGAAACACCATATATTTT	CASGRGSSGNTIYF	NA	NA	TRBV27	TRBJ1-3
TGTGCCAGCAGTTTCGGACCCCTCGGCGAGCAGTACTTC	CASSFGPLGEQYF	NA	NA	TRBV27	TRBJ2-7
TGTGCCAGCAGCGCAGAAGGCAGGGCAGGGGAGGTTGGCTACACCTTC	CASSAEGRAGEVGYTF	NA	once	TRBV11-3	TRBJ1-2
TGTGCCAGCAGCCAAGCTGTTGGGGGATCCAAAAACATTCAGTACTTC	CASSQAVGGSKNIQYF	NA	NA	TRBV3-1/TRBV3-2	TRBJ2-4